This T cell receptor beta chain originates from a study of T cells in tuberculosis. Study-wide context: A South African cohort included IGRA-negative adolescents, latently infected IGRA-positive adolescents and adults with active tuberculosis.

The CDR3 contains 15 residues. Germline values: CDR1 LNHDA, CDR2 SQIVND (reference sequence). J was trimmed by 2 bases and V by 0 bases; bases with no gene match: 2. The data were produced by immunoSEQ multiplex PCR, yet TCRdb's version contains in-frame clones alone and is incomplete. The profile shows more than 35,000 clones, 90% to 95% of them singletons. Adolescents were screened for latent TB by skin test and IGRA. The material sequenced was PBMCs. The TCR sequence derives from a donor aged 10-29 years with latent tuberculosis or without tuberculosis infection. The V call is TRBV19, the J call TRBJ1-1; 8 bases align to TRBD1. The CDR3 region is CASSIETGVNTEAFF. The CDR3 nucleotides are TGTGCCAGTAGTATAGAGACAGGGGTAAACACTGAAGCTTTCTTT. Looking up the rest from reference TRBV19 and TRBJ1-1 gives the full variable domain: DGGITQSPKYLFRKEGQNVTLSCEQNLNHDAMYWYRQDPGQGLRLIYYSQIVNDFQKGDIAEGYSVSREKKESFPLTVTSAQKNPTAFYLCASSIETGVNTEAFFGQGTRLTVV.